The rows below give T cell receptor beta chains drawn from one sample of a study of T cells in Graves' hyperthyroidism and ophthalmopathy. Via MiXCR, TCRdb re-called the multiplex PCR reads, giving one row per CDR3 protein. The sample gives around 190,000 distinct CDR3 sequences, around a sixth of which show up once; roughly 50% is in the top ten. Sequencing was carried out using blood. Receptor source: a woman in her forties or fifties with Graves' hyperthyroidism. CDR3s include the opening cysteine and the closing phenylalanine or tryptophan. Fields, in order: clone size, V gene, J gene, D gene, CDR3 protein, CDR3 DNA. A D gene is named only where the DNA matches it firmly. Clone size appears in some rows only: once, few, many, or a class for an expanded clone.

size: many; V: TRBV19; J: TRBJ2-5; D: TRBD2; CDR3: CASEGSGRGETQYF; DNA: TGTGCCAGCGAAGGGAGCGGGAGGGGGGAGACCCAGTACTTC
size: many; V: TRBV7-8; J: TRBJ2-1; D: TRBD2; CDR3: CASSLRRTSGNTYSYNEQFF; DNA: TGTGCCAGCAGCCTCCGCCGGACTAGCGGCAATACTTACTCCTACAATGAGCAGTTCTTC
size: NA; V: TRBV27; J: TRBJ2-7; D: NA; CDR3: CAGSSLRTGGTYEQYF; DNA: TGTGCCGGCAGTTCTCTCCGGACAGGAGGGACCTACGAACAGTACTTC
size: NA; V: TRBV6-1; J: TRBJ2-5; D: NA; CDR3: CASSSNPWAGEETQYF; DNA: TGTGCCAGCAGTTCCAATCCCTGGGCAGGGGAAGAGACCCAGTACTTC
size: NA; V: TRBV11-3; J: TRBJ1-4; D: NA; CDR3: CASSLDRGSLAEKLFF; DNA: TGTGCCAGCAGCTTAGACCGGGGGTCTCTAGCAGAAAAACTGTTTTTT
size: few; V: TRBV19; J: TRBJ2-7; D: NA; CDR3: CASSMGYEQYF; DNA: TGTGCCAGTAGTATGGGGTACGAGCAGTACTTC
size: few; V: TRBV27; J: TRBJ2-5; D: TRBD2; CDR3: CASSALRSGTQETQYF; DNA: TGTGCCAGCAGTGCCCTGCGGAGCGGGACCCAAGAGACCCAGTACTTC
size: many; V: TRBV6-5; J: TRBJ2-7; D: NA; CDR3: CASSYVSSNEQYF; DNA: TGTGCCAGCAGTTACGTCTCGAGTAACGAGCAGTACTTC
size: many; V: TRBV29-1; J: TRBJ1-2; D: NA; CDR3: CSAKGGSGYTF; DNA: TGCAGCGCGAAGGGGGGCTCTGGCTACACCTTC
size: many; V: TRBV5-6; J: TRBJ2-7; D: NA; CDR3: CASSLAGVAYEQYF; DNA: TGTGCCAGCAGCTTGGCCGGCGTAGCCTACGAGCAGTACTTC
size: NA; V: TRBV28; J: TRBJ1-6; D: NA; CDR3: CASLRRDGNNSPLHF; DNA: TGTGCCAGTCTAAGACGGGACGGCAATAATTCACCCCTCCACTTT
size: many; V: TRBV12-5; J: TRBJ2-7; D: TRBD2; CDR3: CASGLVLAGTYEQYF; DNA: TGTGCTAGTGGTTTGGTCCTAGCGGGGACTTACGAGCAGTACTTC
size: NA; V: TRBV7-3; J: TRBJ2-5; D: TRBD2; CDR3: CASSKGLQETQYF; DNA: TGTGCCAGCAGCAAGGGACTACAAGAGACCCAGTACTTC
size: many; V: TRBV10-3; J: TRBJ2-7; D: TRBD2; CDR3: CAISERRTSGPEQYF; DNA: TGTGCCATCAGTGAGCGAAGGACTAGCGGGCCCGAGCAGTACTTC
size: many; V: TRBV20-1; J: TRBJ2-1; D: TRBD2; CDR3: CSARTSGYNEQFF; DNA: TGCAGTGCTCGGACTAGCGGCTACAATGAGCAGTTCTTC
size: many; V: TRBV5-6; J: TRBJ1-5; D: NA; CDR3: CASSPHRLQGAQHF; DNA: TGTGCCAGCAGCCCACATAGGCTTCAAGGTGCCCAGCATTTT
size: many; V: TRBV12-3/TRBV12-4; J: TRBJ2-7; D: NA; CDR3: CASSLAELLLYEQYF; DNA: TGTGCCAGCAGTTTAGCGGAGCTCCTCCTCTACGAGCAGTACTTC
size: many; V: TRBV18; J: TRBJ2-5; D: NA; CDR3: CASSPGQGNSETQYF; DNA: TGTGCCAGCTCACCAGGTCAGGGAAATTCAGAGACCCAGTACTTC
size: NA; V: TRBV27; J: TRBJ2-5; D: NA; CDR3: CAGSLSTRPDVQETQYF; DNA: TGTGCCGGCAGTTTATCGACTAGGCCAGACGTCCAAGAGACCCAGTACTTC
size: few; V: TRBV5-1; J: TRBJ2-2; D: NA; CDR3: CASSLVGGGTGELFF; DNA: TGCGCCAGCAGCTTGGTCGGTGGAGGGACCGGGGAGCTGTTTTTT
size: many; V: TRBV12-3/TRBV12-4; J: TRBJ2-7; D: NA; CDR3: CASSFGYNYEQYF; DNA: TGTGCCAGCAGTTTTGGTTATAACTACGAGCAGTACTTC
size: many; V: TRBV6-1; J: TRBJ1-1; D: NA; CDR3: CASSYLGNTEAFF; DNA: TGTGCCAGCAGTTATTTGGGAAACACTGAAGCTTTCTTT
size: NA; V: TRBV12-3/TRBV12-4; J: TRBJ2-1; D: NA; CDR3: CASSPWTDLGLSSYNEQFF; DNA: TGTGCCAGCAGCCCCTGGACAGATTTGGGGCTCAGCTCCTACAATGAGCAGTTCTTC
size: NA; V: TRBV11-3; J: TRBJ1-3; D: NA; CDR3: CASGWGNTIYF; DNA: TGTGCCAGCGGATGGGGAAACACCATATATTTT
size: many; V: TRBV9; J: TRBJ1-2; D: NA; CDR3: CASSRVLYGYTF; DNA: TGTGCCAGCAGCAGGGTCCTCTATGGCTACACCTTC
size: NA; V: TRBV11-2; J: TRBJ2-7; D: TRBD2; CDR3: CASSNLAGLSYEQYF; DNA: TGTGCCAGCAGCAACCTAGCGGGACTCAGTTACGAGCAGTACTTC
size: many; V: TRBV20-1; J: TRBJ2-1; D: NA; CDR3: CSTEDGINEQFF; DNA: TGCAGTACCGAGGACGGTATCAATGAGCAGTTCTTC